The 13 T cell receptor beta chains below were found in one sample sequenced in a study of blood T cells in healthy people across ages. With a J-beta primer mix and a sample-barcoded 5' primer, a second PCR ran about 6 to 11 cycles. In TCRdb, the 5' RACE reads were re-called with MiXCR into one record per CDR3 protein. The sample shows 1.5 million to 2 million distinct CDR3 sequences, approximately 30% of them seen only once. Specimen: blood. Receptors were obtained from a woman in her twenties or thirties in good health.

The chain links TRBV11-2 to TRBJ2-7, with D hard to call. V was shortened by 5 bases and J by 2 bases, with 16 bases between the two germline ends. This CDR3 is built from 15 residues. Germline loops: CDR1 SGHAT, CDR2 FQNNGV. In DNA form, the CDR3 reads TGTGCCAGCAGCAAGTCCCACCTACAAGCCTACGAGCAGTACTTC. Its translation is CASSKSHLQAYEQYF. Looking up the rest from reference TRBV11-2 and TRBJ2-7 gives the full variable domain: EAGVAQSPRYKIIEKRQSVAFWCNPISGHATLYWYQQILGQGPKLLIQFQNNGVVDDSQLPKDRFSAERLKGVDSTLKIQPAKLEDSAVYLCASSKSHLQAYEQYFGPGTRLTVT.

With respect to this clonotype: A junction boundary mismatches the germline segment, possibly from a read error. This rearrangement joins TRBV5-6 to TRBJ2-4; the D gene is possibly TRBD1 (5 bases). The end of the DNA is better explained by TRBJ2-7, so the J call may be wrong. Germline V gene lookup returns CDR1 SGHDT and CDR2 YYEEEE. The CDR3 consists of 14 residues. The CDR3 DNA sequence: TGTGCCAGCACCTTGGGGCAGGCCCCTAACGAGCAGTACTTC. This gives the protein CASTLGQAPNEQYF.

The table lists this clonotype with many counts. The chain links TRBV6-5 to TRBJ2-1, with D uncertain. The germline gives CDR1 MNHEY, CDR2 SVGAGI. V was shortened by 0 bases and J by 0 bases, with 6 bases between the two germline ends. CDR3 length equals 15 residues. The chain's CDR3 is CASSYSIGSYNEQFF. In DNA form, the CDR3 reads TGTGCCAGCAGTTACTCGATAGGCTCCTACAATGAGCAGTTCTTC.

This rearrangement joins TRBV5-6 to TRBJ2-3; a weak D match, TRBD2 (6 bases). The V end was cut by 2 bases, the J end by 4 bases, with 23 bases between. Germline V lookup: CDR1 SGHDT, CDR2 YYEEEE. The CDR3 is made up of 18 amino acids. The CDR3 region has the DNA TGTGCCAGCAGCTTTTTAAGGGTTAAGCGGCCGGGGGCAGATACGCAGTATTTT. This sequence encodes CASSFLRVKRPGADTQYF.

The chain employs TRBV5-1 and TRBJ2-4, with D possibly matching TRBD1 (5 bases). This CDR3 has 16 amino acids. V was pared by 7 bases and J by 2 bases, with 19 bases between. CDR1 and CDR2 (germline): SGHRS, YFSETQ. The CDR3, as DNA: TGCGCCAGCCCGACCCGAGTGGTGGGGCCCAAAAACATTCAGTACTTC. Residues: CASPTRVVGPKNIQYF.

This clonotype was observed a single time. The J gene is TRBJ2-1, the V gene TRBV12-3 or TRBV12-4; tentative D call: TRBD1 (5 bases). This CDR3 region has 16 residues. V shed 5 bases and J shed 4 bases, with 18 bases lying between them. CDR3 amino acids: CASSPTDGGAYNEQFF. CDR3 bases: TGTGCCAGCAGTCCTACCGATGGTGGGGCTTACAATGAGCAGTTCTTC.

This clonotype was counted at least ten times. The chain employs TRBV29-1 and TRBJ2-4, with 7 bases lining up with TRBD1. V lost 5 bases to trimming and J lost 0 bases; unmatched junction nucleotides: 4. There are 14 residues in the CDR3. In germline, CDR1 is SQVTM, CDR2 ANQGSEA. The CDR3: CSVRTGLAKNIQYF. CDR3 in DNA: TGCAGCGTTAGGACAGGTTTAGCCAAAAACATTCAGTACTTC.

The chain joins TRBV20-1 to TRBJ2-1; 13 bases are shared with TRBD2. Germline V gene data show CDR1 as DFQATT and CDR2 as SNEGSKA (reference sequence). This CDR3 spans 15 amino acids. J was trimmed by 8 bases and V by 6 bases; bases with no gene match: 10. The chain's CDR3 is CSAPKTSGRRHEQFF. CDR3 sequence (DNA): TGCAGTGCCCCGAAGACTAGCGGGAGGCGCCATGAGCAGTTCTTC.

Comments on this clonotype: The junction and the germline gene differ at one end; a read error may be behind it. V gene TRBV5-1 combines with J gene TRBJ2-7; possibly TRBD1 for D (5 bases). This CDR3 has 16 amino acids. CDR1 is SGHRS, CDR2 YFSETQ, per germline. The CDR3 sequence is CASGFLTETTAYEQYF. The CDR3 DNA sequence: TGCGCCAGCGGCTTCTTGACAGAGACAACCGCCTACGAGCAGTACTTC.

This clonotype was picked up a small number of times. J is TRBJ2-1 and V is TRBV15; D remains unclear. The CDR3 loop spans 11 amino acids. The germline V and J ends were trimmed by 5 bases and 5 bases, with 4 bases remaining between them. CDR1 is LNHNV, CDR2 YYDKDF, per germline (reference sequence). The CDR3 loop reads CATSQNNEQFF. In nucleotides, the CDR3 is TGTGCCACCAGCCAGAACAATGAGCAGTTCTTC.

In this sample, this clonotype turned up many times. CDR3 DNA sequence: TGCAGCGTTCAATCTCAGGGGGGGAACACTGAAGCTTTCTTT. It specifies CSVQSQGGNTEAFF. The chain carries TRBV29-1 and TRBJ1-1, with 7 bases fitting TRBD1. V was clipped by 5 bases and J by 1 base; unmatched bases: 7. The germline V gene has CDR1 SQVTM and CDR2 ANQGSEA. The CDR3 contains 14 residues.

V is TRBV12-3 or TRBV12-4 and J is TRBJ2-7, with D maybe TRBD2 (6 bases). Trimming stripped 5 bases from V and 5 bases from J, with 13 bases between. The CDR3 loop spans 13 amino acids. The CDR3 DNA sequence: TGTGCCAGCAGTGCCGGGACTGAGCACGAGCAGTACTTC. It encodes CASSAGTEHEQYF.

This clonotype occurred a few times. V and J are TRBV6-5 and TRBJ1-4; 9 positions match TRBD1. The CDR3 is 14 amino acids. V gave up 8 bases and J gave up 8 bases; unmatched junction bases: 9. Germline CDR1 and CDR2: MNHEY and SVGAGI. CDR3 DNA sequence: TGTGCCAGCGGTACCGGGACAGGGATCGAAAAACTGTTTTTT. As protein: CASGTGTGIEKLFF.